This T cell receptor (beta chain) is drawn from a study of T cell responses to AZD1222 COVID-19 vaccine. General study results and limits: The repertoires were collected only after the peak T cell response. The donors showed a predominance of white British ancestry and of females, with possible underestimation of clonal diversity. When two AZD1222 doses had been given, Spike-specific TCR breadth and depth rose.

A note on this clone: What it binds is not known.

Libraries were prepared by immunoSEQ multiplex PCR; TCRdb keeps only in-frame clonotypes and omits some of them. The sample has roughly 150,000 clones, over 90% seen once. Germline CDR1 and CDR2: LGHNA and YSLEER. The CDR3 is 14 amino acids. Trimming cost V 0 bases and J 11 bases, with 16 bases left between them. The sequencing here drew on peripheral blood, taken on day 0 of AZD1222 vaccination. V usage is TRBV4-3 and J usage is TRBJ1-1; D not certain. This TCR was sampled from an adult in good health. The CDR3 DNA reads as TGCGCCAGCAGCCAAGAGGGGAGAATGGGTATGGCTTTCTTT. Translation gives CASSQEGRMGMAFF.